The entry that follows covers one TCR beta chain sequence. Its antigen is not known. The sample belongs to a study of radiotherapy plus CTLA-4 blockade in lung cancer. Across the study: Roughly a sixth of enrolled patients responded objectively, and 31% had disease control. Whole-study results and caveats: Tumor-derived TCR clones expanded in blood after radiotherapy plus ipilimumab. Reports identified early blood T cell clone dynamics, with interferon-beta, as the best response predictor.

CDR1 and CDR2 (germline): LNHDA, SQIVND (reference sequence). This CDR3 contains 15 residues. The V and J ends lost 1 base and 3 bases, in that order; junction bases with no gene match: 3. Libraries were prepared by immunoSEQ multiplex PCR; TCRdb keeps only in-frame clonotypes and omits some of them. The table includes some 87,000 clones, about four fifths detected once. Specimen: peripheral blood, collected from a patient treated with radiotherapy plus ipilimumab. The J gene is TRBJ1-5, the V gene TRBV19; 7 bases align to TRBD1. This receptor was obtained from a human donor with non-small cell lung cancer that progressed on radiotherapy plus ipilimumab. The CDR3 region has the DNA TGTGCCAGTAGTATAGGGGACAGCCCCAATCAGCCCCAGCATTTT. Amino acids: CASSIGDSPNQPQHF.